This TCR beta chain comes out of a study of beta chain features in type 1 diabetes. The entirety of the isolated RNA underwent reverse transcription, so expressed TCRB transcripts were sequenced. Assay: immunoSEQ multiplex PCR; the TCRdb copy retains only in-frame clones and omits some. The sample has 250,000 to 350,000 clones, about 15% seen once; the top ten hold roughly 0.015%. A few counts support this clone. Its specificity is unknown. General study findings and limits: Shortening that was moderate but significant affected the TCRB CDR3s of Type 1 diabetes patients in all four CD4+ subsets.

J lost 0 bases, V lost 5 bases, and 6 bases had no gene match. The length of the CDR3 is 14 residues. Germline CDR1 is GTSNPN and CDR2 is SVGIG (reference sequence). The chain couples TRBV30 to TRBJ2-7; 8 nucleotides line up with TRBD1. The specimen was naive CD4+ T cells from blood. The TCR comes from a man younger than 30 with type 1 diabetes. In DNA form, the CDR3 reads TGTGCCTGGTCCGGGGACAGGTCCTCCTACGAGCAGTACTTC. This codes for CAWSGDRSSYEQYF.